This TCR beta chain is from a study of cytomegalovirus exposure and HLA in healthy donors. PCR used 60 Vbeta primers and 13 Jbeta primers. Clones were read by immunoSEQ multiplex PCR, and TCRdb kept only the in-frame ones, dropping some. The sample consists of 140,000 to 150,000 clones, just over 65% of them appearing once. The germline gives CDR1 SGDLS, CDR2 YYNGEE. Trimming removed 1 base from V and 7 bases from J, with 10 bases in between. This CDR3 is 13 amino acids long. This clone appeared many times. The sequence was obtained from a woman aged 55 to 70 in good health and CMV-seronegative. Sample: PBMCs. The rearrangement links TRBV9 to TRBJ2-3; no definite D call. The CDR3 sequence is CASSVPGAHTQYF. The DNA of the CDR3 is TGTGCCAGCAGCGTACCCGGAGCACATACGCAGTATTTT.